This is a list of T cell receptor beta chains from one sample in a study of OX40 agonist ivuxolimab in advanced cancers. Libraries were prepared by immunoSEQ multiplex PCR; TCRdb keeps only in-frame clonotypes and omits some of them. The data contain tens of thousands of clones, about 81% of them singletons. This specimen consisted of CD4+ or CD8+ T cells sorted from blood, obtained in a trial of the OX40 agonist ivuxolimab. These receptors came from an adult with an advanced solid tumor such as melanoma, head and neck, liver or kidney cancer. CDR3s include the opening cysteine and the closing phenylalanine or tryptophan. Clone size, where shown, is once, few, many, or a class for clones that have expanded.

abundance	v_gene	j_gene	CDR3aa
-	TRBV28	TRBJ1-5	CASSGTGKRDQPQHF
-	TRBV2	TRBJ1-1	CASMRDRNTEAFF
once	TRBV19	TRBJ1-5	CASSIDRSSGQPQHF
-	TRBV27	TRBJ2-3	CASAASGPQYTQYF
-	TRBV11-1	TRBJ2-1	CASSLASRDFIGTNEQFF
-	TRBV28	TRBJ1-5	CASRGVGGHQPQHF
-	TRBV2	TRBJ1-2	CASSKDGLSFGGYTF
-	TRBV27	TRBJ2-1	CASRVERTYNEQFF
few	TRBV18	TRBJ1-2	CASSPTGENYGYTF
-	TRBV9	TRBJ2-6	CASSVTQGLGTSGANVLTF
-	TRBV19	TRBJ1-5	CASSRSGAGNQPQHF
-	TRBV30	TRBJ2-1	CAWSSTWEQFF
-	TRBV5-1	TRBJ2-7	CASSLYGGEQYF
-	TRBV7-9	TRBJ2-7	CASSQGNHEQYF
-	TRBV28	TRBJ2-2	CASKGSYRNTGELFF
-	TRBV6-5	TRBJ2-5	CASSFGGGVGTQYF
-	TRBV18	TRBJ2-7	CASSPRLGSLGRYEQYF
-	TRBV4-1	TRBJ1-5	CASSQDIGHRSNQPQHF
-	TRBV7-2	TRBJ2-7	CASSFQGGGYEQYF
-	TRBV11-2	TRBJ1-2	CASSSGYGYTF
-	TRBV29-1	TRBJ2-7	CSGQTGNKEQYF
-	TRBV6-6	TRBJ1-4	CASSWDRVEKLFF
once	TRBV5-8	TRBJ2-3	CASSTGTSGSTDTQYF
-	TRBV7-2	TRBJ1-2	CASSLTRQNNYGYTF
-	TRBV5-5	TRBJ2-3	CASSFSGGRTDTQYF
once	TRBV18	TRBJ2-5	CASSSTSGQETQYF
-	TRBV5-1	TRBJ1-2	CASSLTGISNYGYTF
-	TRBV11-2	TRBJ1-1	CASSLVGQGSEAFF
-	TRBV4-1	TRBJ2-7	CASSRSEGSYEQYF
-	TRBV7-2	TRBJ2-3	CASSIYRGTQTQYF
-	TRBV19	TRBJ1-1	CACRRGRVTEAFF
-	TRBV6-6	TRBJ2-7	CASSEHRGQYF
-	TRBV6-5	TRBJ2-1	CASVSGGNGEQFF
-	TRBV10-1	TRBJ2-5	CASSEDTSGGKTQYF
-	TRBV6-4	TRBJ1-2	CASTRDTAGLGYTF
-	TRBV6-1	TRBJ1-2	CATSPEGSYGYTF
-	TRBV7-3	TRBJ2-1	CASSSHQSGTNNEQFF
few	TRBV19	TRBJ2-3	CASSVLTSGSPWGTDTQYF
once	TRBV4-2	TRBJ1-2	CASSQLQGNYGYTF
-	TRBV7-3	TRBJ2-1	CASSLAGGLNEQFF
-	TRBV5-1	TRBJ2-7	CASSLWDRASYEQYF
-	TRBV6-6	TRBJ1-5	CASSYGQGAEPQHF
-	TRBV18	TRBJ1-2	CASSPPLPNYGYTF
-	TRBV28	TRBJ1-3	CASTYRGTGNTIYF
-	TRBV18	TRBJ1-5	CASSRQEHQPQHF
-	TRBV19	TRBJ1-1	CASNKGSKSEAFF
-	TRBV18	TRBJ1-3	CASSPSRTSGNTIYF
-	TRBV29-1	TRBJ1-1	CSALDLVNTEAFF
-	TRBV7-8	TRBJ1-3	CASSLEGTAFSGNTIYF
-	TRBV11-2	TRBJ2-2	CASSLGAGQYTGELFF
-	TRBV19	TRBJ2-6	CASSGTGRSGANVLTF
few	TRBV28	TRBJ2-2	CASSIFRGLDTGELFF
-	TRBV5-1	TRBJ2-2	CASKGTGNTGELFF
-	TRBV2	TRBJ1-4	CASSEEWTGSATNEKLFF
-	TRBV6-6	TRBJ2-1	CASSKIQGDGDNEQFF